This T cell receptor beta chain was captured by sequencing in a study of T cell repertoires in cytomegalovirus infection. The CDR3 is 14 residues long. V lost 2 bases and J lost 8; bases outside the gene matches: 5. Germline CDR1 MDHEN, CDR2 SYDVKM. This clonotype was observed many times. TCRdb re-called the reads through MiXCR, storing one row per CDR3 protein. The sample yields hundreds of thousands of distinct CDR3 sequences, 20% to 25% seen once. This chain joins TRBV28 and TRBJ2-1; TRBD1 agrees at 8 bases. The receptor was derived from a human donor in good health (CMV status not recorded). Some clones in this sample may be carry-over from other donors' samples. Material for sequencing was CD8+ T cells from PBMCs. The CDR3 here is CASSLRTGWDEQFF. CDR3 nucleotide sequence: TGTGCCAGCAGTTTACGGACAGGGTGGGATGAGCAGTTCTTC.